This T cell receptor beta chain derives from a study of metastatic and nonmetastatic thyroid tumors. Only a few counts were recorded for this clone. With MiXCR, TCRdb called clones anew from the PCR reads. Of roughly 15,000 clones in the sample, 34% are singletons; the top ten hold less than 9.5%. Looked up from germline, CDR1 is MRHNA and CDR2 is SNTAGT. This CDR3 has 16 residues. The V and J ends lost 5 bases and 0 bases respectively, with 15 bases between them. Thyroid surgery was performed in patients who had received no treatment beforehand. This sequence joins TRBV6-4 and TRBJ2-3, with unresolved D. The specimen was tumor tissue. The receptor was isolated from a female donor with papillary thyroid cancer or a benign thyroid nodule (not recorded which). Some clones in this sample may be carry-over from other donors' samples. The CDR3 sequence: CASSPTEAPSTDTQYF. The CDR3 DNA sequence: TGTGCCAGCAGTCCGACGGAAGCGCCTAGCACAGATACGCAGTATTTT.